Reported below is one T cell receptor beta chain. Antigen unknown. One entry per CDR3 protein, called by TCRdb with MiXCR from the reads. The profile shows more than 500,000 distinct CDR3 sequences, about 17% of them singletons. This entry is derived from a study of T cell repertoires in cytomegalovirus infection. Study-wide background: CMV infection together with matching HLA type was indicated by public TCR beta signatures. Study-wide results and caveats: In two of eight donors, the top clonotype was HLA-C-restricted CMV-specific.

The V gene end was trimmed by 8 bases and the J gene end by 4 bases; junction bases not matched to a gene: 4. CDR1 and CDR2 (germline): MNHEY, SMNVEV (reference sequence). The length of the CDR3 is 14 residues. J is TRBJ2-1 and V is TRBV27, with 11 bases matching TRBD1. Material for sequencing was CD8+ T cells from PBMCs. The receptor comes from a human donor in good health (CMV status not recorded). Some clones in this sample may be carry-over from other donors' samples. The CDR3 DNA follows: TGTGCCAGCCGGACAGGGGGCCAATACAATGAGCAGTTCTTC. This encodes CASRTGGQYNEQFF.